This T cell receptor beta chain was observed in a study of cytomegalovirus exposure and HLA in healthy donors listed by TCRdb under 2017. Study-wide context: An earlier analysis of approximately 640 of the donors reported 250 to 300 Gb of sequence data and approximately 110 million unique TCR beta sequences from about 179 million T cells. About 300 gigabases of sequencing data and tens of millions of unique TCR sequences were included in an early release covering about 620 HLA-typed donors. Of the 300 to 450 genotyped donors, around 81% fell in the genetic ancestry cluster associated with self-reported Caucasian donors. The aim of the study was to test whether cataloging public T cell receptors could identify signatures of past pathogen exposure. The study used immunosequencing to profile the T cell repertoires of around 600 subjects and linked those repertoires to cytomegalovirus serostatus. A separate validation cohort of approximately 120 different subjects was used in addition to the roughly 700-subject first cohort. High-throughput TCR immunosequencing, statistical association of individual TCRs with disease status, and machine learning were combined to predict cytomegalovirus infection status. A later analysis re-examined previously published TCR beta repertoires from just over 650 donors and added high-resolution HLA genotyping to investigate patterns of TCR occurrence. In the later analysis, no new phenotypic data were used to find candidate immune exposures; instead, reliance was placed on TCR beta sequences and their occurrence across donors. In an earlier analysis of a few hundred of the donors, high-throughput TCR beta sequencing was used to judge whether each TCR beta V gene segment behaved as functional or pseudogenic. Donor age, sex, ethnicity and CMV serostatus were compiled alongside the repertoire data. A later genetic analysis took genome-wide SNP genotypes for about 55% of the 666 donors and used that subset as a discovery cohort. All discovery cohort repertoires had been generated using a single sequencing platform. HLA typing covered class I and class II loci at four-digit resolution. Typing coverage differed by locus: A, B, C, DRB1 and DQB1 were typed in roughly 620-630 donors, DQA1 in 522, DPA1 in nearly 610, and DPB1 in 472. Several DR-DQ haplotypes were treated as single units for association and clustering because of strong linkage in the cohort. Among a few hundred genotyped donors of the cohort, an average of about 240,000 unique TCR beta nucleotide sequences were sequenced per donor, roughly 20% of them non-productive.

The full study reports these points: Assigning TCR associations to individual alleles was difficult when HLA alleles, especially DR and DQ, strongly co-occurred. The classifier was reported to diagnose cytomegalovirus status with high specificity and sensitivity in both the original and validation cohorts. The sequencing pipeline was judged likely to have produced a cluster of highly shared sequence variants as a technical artifact. Correlated functional status among segregating V segments might reflect linkage disequilibrium, but an unknown experimental factor could not be ruled out. Because the 87-base-pair reads could not distinguish some IMGT-functional V segments, including TRBV6-2 and TRBV6-3, those segments were excluded. A total of roughly 160 TCR beta chains were listed by the study as associated with cytomegalovirus. A few of the identified cytomegalovirus-associated TCR beta chains were confirmed in vitro to be specific for cytomegalovirus antigens. Roughly uniform sequencing depth across donors was assumed in presence/absence analyses, although this assumption may not hold. In a later analysis, HLA-associated TCR beta chains were found to be more clonally expanded and to have lower generation probabilities than equally common non-associated chains. Because HLA typing was unavailable for some donors at each locus, only the typed subset was used in association tests. Because counts were too low, around 18 rarely observed V segments, including chromosome 9 orphons, were left out of the earlier analysis of 587 of the donors. According to the authors, the approach could potentially be generalized to other disease states and immunological phenotypes. The cohort was sequenced for TCR beta chains only, and without alpha or paired-chain data the features that could be detected were limited. According to a later analysis, parvovirus B19, influenza, CMV and Epstein-Barr virus appeared linked to several top co-occurrence clusters. Specific HLA alleles were associated with 15,000 to 20,000 TCR beta sequences at a false discovery rate of 0.05 in a later analysis. V-gene and J-gene trimming of TCR beta chains was associated with a missense DCLRE1C variant in a later genetic analysis, and the association was replicated in an independent cohort. In a later analysis, TCR association rates were found to vary across HLA loci, with the most associated TCRs seen for DRB1 alleles and the fewest for HLA-C alleles. While some public TCRs were present in many individuals, most TCR sequences turned up only very rarely across donors. A further reported finding was that TCR beta sequences accurately predicted the HLA-A and HLA-B alleles for most subjects in the first cohort. In a later analysis, most CMV-associated TCR beta chains were found to appear HLA-restricted, with HLA associations seemingly driven largely by CMV exposure. The only immune exposure information available for the cohort was CMV serostatus. A later genetic analysis reported fewer N-insertions in productive TCRs among donors in an Asian-associated ancestry cluster than the roughly 620-donor mean. In an earlier analysis of some 500 of the donors, most TCR beta V segments were observed in productive rearrangements about 87% or about 30% of the time, broadly matching IMGT annotations.

Worth noting for this clone: The antigen it recognizes is unknown. Per-nucleotide qualities are absent, and no much larger clonotype sits a single base away.

The cohort consisted of hundreds of healthy bone marrow donors. Cohort members were all nominally healthy when sampled, although unrecorded immune exposures were likely present. The donor tested CMV seropositive, placing the donor among the 290 or so seropositive members of the cohort. A peripheral blood sample was collected from each donor, and TCR beta sequencing was performed on peripheral blood mononuclear cells. Genomic DNA was extracted from the blood cell samples with the Qiagen DNeasy Blood Extraction Kit. The germline V gene encodes CDR1 GTSNPN and CDR2 SVGIG (reference sequence). A distance of 15 bases separates the germline ends of V and J, which lose 2 bases and 5 bases respectively. Inclusive of the bounding cysteine and phenylalanine, the CDR3 is 14 residues long. Left in the record is the CDR3 DNA by itself, 42 bases read in frame from the first base. Libraries were constructed by the immunoSEQ multiplex PCR assay. For the multiplex PCR, a mixture combining 60 forward primers for TCR Vbeta segments and 13 reverse primers for TCR Jbeta segments was used. A multiplex PCR assay on genomic DNA amplified the CDR3 region of rearranged TCR beta genes. On the Illumina HiSeq System, the amplified TCR beta libraries were sequenced as 87-base-pair reads. As for how the authors treated the data: A later analysis tallied tens of millions of unique TCR beta chains across the approximately 670 repertoires, and about 12 million of those chains were shared by two or more donors. Raw reads were error-corrected and collapsed into unique sequences with a nearest-neighbor algorithm that merged closely related sequences to remove PCR and sequencing errors. To assign V, D and J gene segments, CDR3 sequences were aligned to IMGT reference sequences. Each retained sequence needed at least a six-nucleotide match to both a V gene segment and a J gene segment. Rearrangements were called productive when the CDR3 lacked stop codons and stayed in frame with V and J; all others were non-productive. CDR3 was defined by IMGT convention, running from the second conserved V-encoded cysteine to the conserved J-encoded phenylalanine. Sequences without an unambiguous match to a single V gene segment were excluded from the earlier analysis of 450 to 650 of the donors. An earlier analysis of 500 to 700 of the donors classified V segments as functional when productive rearrangements were above 56.7% and as segregating when the standard deviation between donors was above 5%. A statistical classification framework was built for diagnosing cytomegalovirus status from the catalog of TCR beta chain sequences. V and J gene assignment, in a later analysis, came from comparing TCR nucleotide sequences with IMGT/GENE-DB human TR gene sequences. Using the TCRdist pipeline, a later analysis assigned CDR3 sequences along with most-parsimonious VDJ recombination scenarios. In a later analysis, each TCR beta chain was defined by its CDR3 amino acid sequence together with its V-gene family, and reads lacking a unique V-gene family were excluded. As a way to deal with suspected cross-contamination and a sequencing artifact, a later analysis dropped approximately 570 nucleotide sequences that were highly shared and had low generation probability. For each public chain, a later analysis derived a clonal expansion index from normalized ranks of inferred template counts within each repertoire. A later analysis computed generation probabilities with a VDJ recombination model fitted to out-of-frame rearrangements, and checked the results against IGoR. In a later analysis, hypergeometric tests were used to score TCR-TCR, TCR-HLA and TCR-CMV co-occurrence, with a repertoire-size bias correction applied to TCR pairs. To estimate false discovery rates, a later analysis permuted the HLA or CMV assignments 20 times. A later analysis grouped co-occurring TCRs with DBSCAN, adding TCRdist sequence similarity when clustering within HLA-allele-positive subsets. For co-occurrence clustering, repertoires with fewer than 30,000 or more than 120,000 public chains were excluded, along with 4 to 6 repertoires with anomalous nucleotide sharing. This is the immuneACCESS table as TCRdb keeps it, with only in-frame sequences that have V and J called. A part of the clones is gone; compared with another copy, unresolved V genes explain less than half, and the rest is unexplained. V and J calls and clone size are given by that table; D and trimming were obtained from the DNA. For this sample the table gives under 150,000 clones, of which under 80% were detected only once. The top ten hold more than 3.5% of the sample.

This TCR was sampled from a woman between 35 and 50 years old in good health and CMV-seropositive. The rearranged segments are TRBV30 and TRBJ1-1, with no reliable assignment of the D segment. Input material: PBMCs. The CDR3 region: CAWSPQATGTEAFF. The DNA is TGTGCCTGGAGTCCCCAGGCCACGGGGACTGAAGCTTTCTTT. Supplemented by the reference TRBV30 and TRBJ1-1 proteins around the CDR3, the complete variable domain is SQTIHQWPATLVQPVGSPLSLECTVEGTSNPNLYWYRQAAGRGLQLLFYSVGIGQISSEVPQNLSASRPQDRQFILSSKKLLLSDSGFYLCAWSPQATGTEAFFGQGTRLTVV.